This T cell receptor beta chain appears in the sequencing data of a study of shared clonotypes between healthy human individuals. Assay used: immunoSEQ multiplex PCR; TCRdb lists only in-frame clones, some missing. Of millions of clones listed, roughly nine tenths are singletons. On this clone: Its target is unknown.

Germline assignment: CDR1 SGHTA and CDR2 FQGTGA. The trim removed 8 bases at V and 1 base at J, leaving 4 bases unmatched. The CDR3 has 13 residues. Whole-study results and caveats: Among the subsets, naive ones generally showed larger estimated richness than memory ones.

The sequence came from a young man in good health. The genes are TRBV7-3 and TRBJ2-5; 7 nucleotides match TRBD1. The sequencing sample was made of naive CD4+ T cells sorted from blood. Sample subset: CD45RA+ positively selected. The CDR3 DNA reads as TGTGCCAGCGGGCAGGGGGTCCAAGAGACCCAGTACTTC. It translates to CASGQGVQETQYF.